Sequencing of this TCR beta chain was carried out in a study of Ad26.COV2.S vaccination and SARS-CoV-2 variants (dated by TCRdb to the early 2020s). Study-level background: Donors in the vaccine arm were drawn from COV1001, a multicentre, randomized, double-blind, placebo-controlled phase I-IIa trial testing Ad26.COV2.S in healthy adults. The TCR-sequenced set comprised around 32 samples: about 19 Ad26.COV2.S vaccine recipients, 5 placebo recipients and 8 SARS-CoV-2 convalescent individuals. Ad26.COV2.S was administered intramuscularly at a dose of 5x10^10 or 1x10^11 viral particles, either as one shot or as two shots given 56 days apart. Participants in the trial were split at random into five groups of five each, receiving low-dose or high-dose Ad26.COV2.S once or twice, or else placebo on both occasions. Sequencing of the TCRbeta repertoire served to evaluate the specificity and breadth of SARS-CoV-2-reactive T cell receptors following Ad26.COV2.S vaccination. Investigators remained blinded to trial group allocation during experiments and outcome assessment.

General conclusions and limits of the study: Comparable non-spike TCR breadth was observed between vaccine and placebo recipients, consistent with only spike being contained in the vaccine. Comparing responses between vaccine doses or regimens was not something the study was powered to do. After vaccination, substantial breadth of spike-specific CD8+ and CD4+ T cell responses was reported. Compared with placebo recipients, Ad26.COV2.S recipients showed higher spike-specific TCR breadth (P = 0.0014). The authors noted that the TCR breadth and depth analyses may have underestimated total T cell responses.

Interpreted using the paper, the treatment or condition label stands for: some 19 received Ad26.COV2.S at low or high dose, single or two shots; about 5 received placebo; per-sample allocation not given. Repertoires of vaccine and placebo recipients were sequenced from samples taken on day 63 after the first injection. In Cohort 1b, about 25 adults aged 18-55 years were enrolled at a single site in Boston, USA, between 29 July and 7 August 2020. As a vaccine, Ad26.COV2.S was a replication-incompetent adenovirus type 26 vector that expressed a prefusion-stabilized SARS-CoV-2 spike protein derived from the original Wuhan strain. Trimming removed 4 bases from V and 9 bases from J, leaving 14 bases between the germline ends. CDR1 SGDLS and CDR2 YYNGEE are derived from the germline V gene. Including cysteine and phenylalanine, the CDR3 has 13 amino acids. The only DNA kept is the CDR3, 39 bases in frame from the first base.

The immunoSEQ Assay was the method used to sequence TCRbeta CDR3 regions. After extraction, genomic DNA underwent amplification by bias-controlled multiplex PCR, followed by high-throughput sequencing. The authors' pipeline ran thus. Collapsing and filtering of sequences were performed to quantify the absolute abundance of each unique TCRbeta CDR3 region. T cell fraction was estimated by normalizing TCRbeta template counts to usable DNA, with usable DNA measured through amplification of reference genes found in all nucleated cells. Repertoire TCRs were annotated as SARS-CoV-2-specific when V gene, CDR3 amino acid sequence and J gene were exactly matched to a known reactive TCR set. The reference SARS-CoV-2 TCR set was obtained from MIRA and was filtered for enrichment in COVID-19-positive ImmuneCODE repertoires, whereby public or cross-reactive TCRs were removed. Drawing on the MIRA antigens, annotated TCRs were analysed further at the level of specific ORF or position within ORF. Breadth was defined as the number of annotated unique rearrangements divided by the total number of unique productive rearrangements, and depth was defined as the summed frequency of the annotated unique rearrangements. TCR breadth was compared between groups using two-sided Wilcoxon rank-sum tests. TCRdb carries this immuneACCESS record with in-frame sequences only. Its versions omit some clonotypes, under half of them owing to an unresolved V gene in the studies checked, with the rest unexplained. V, J and clone size were drawn from that table, and D and trimming were deduced from the DNA. The sample profile shows 500,000 or so clones; nearly 90% of them were found once. The top ten constitute 2.5% of the sample.

Note on this clone: This receptor's antigen is unknown. Base qualities are not recorded, but no much larger clone differs from it by a single base.

The receptor chain draws on TRBV9 and TRBJ2-1, with an unclear D gene assignment. The sequence was collected from a person aged 18 to 59 who received the Ad26.COV2.S COVID-19 vaccine or a placebo. The specimen comprised peripheral blood, sampled in a trial of Ad26.COV2.S vaccine versus placebo. This receptor carries the CDR3 CASSPRSSVEQFF. The DNA is TGTGCCAGCAGCCCTCGAAGTTCGGTTGAGCAGTTCTTC.